These 4 T cell receptor beta chains originate from one sample sequenced in a study of shared clonotypes between healthy human individuals. Measured with immunoSEQ multiplex PCR; TCRdb has only the in-frame clones, and not every one. The table shows about 660,000 clones, with approximately 74% occurring only once. Sequencing was performed on memory CD4+ T cells sorted from blood. Specified subset: CD45RA-negative fraction. The receptors shown here come from a woman aged 25 to 45 in good health.

The chain has TRBV2 and TRBJ2-5, with D unresolved. Trimming pared 7 bases from V and 3 bases from J, leaving 12 bases between. This CDR3 is built from 13 residues. Germline V gene lookup returns CDR1 SNHLY and CDR2 FYNNEI. Here the CDR3 reads CASTVNSKETQYF. Written as DNA, the CDR3 is TGTGCCAGCACGGTTAATAGCAAAGAGACCCAGTACTTC.

The chain is built from TRBV7-8 and TRBJ2-1; D remains unclear. Germline lookup yields CDR1 SGHVS and CDR2 FQNEAQ. The CDR3 covers 13 residues. Trimming took 3 bases from V and 5 from J, leaving 8 bases between them. In DNA form, the CDR3 reads TGTGCCAGCAGCTTGGGCGGACACAATGAGCAGTTCTTC. The encoded protein is CASSLGGHNEQFF.

The V call is TRBV18, the J call TRBJ1-1, with 7 nucleotides matching TRBD1. V lost 4 bases and J lost 9; bases outside the gene matches: 5. The CDR3 extends over 12 amino acids. Per germline, CDR1 KGHSH and CDR2 LQKENI. The CDR3 reads CASSRDRDQAFF. CDR3 nucleotide sequence: TGTGCCAGCTCACGCGACAGGGATCAAGCTTTCTTT.

This clone turned up a few times. This likely traces to a read error, being one base from a far larger clone. The CDR3 DNA follows: TGTGCCAGCAGCTCCCAGCGGGACTCCTACGAGCAGTACTTC. This translates into CASSSQRDSYEQYF. This rearrangement joins TRBV7-2 to TRBJ2-5; 7 positions match TRBD2. The J call may be in error: the DNA end matches TRBJ2-7 better. This CDR3 spans 14 amino acids. CDR1 is SGHTA, CDR2 FQGNSA, per germline.